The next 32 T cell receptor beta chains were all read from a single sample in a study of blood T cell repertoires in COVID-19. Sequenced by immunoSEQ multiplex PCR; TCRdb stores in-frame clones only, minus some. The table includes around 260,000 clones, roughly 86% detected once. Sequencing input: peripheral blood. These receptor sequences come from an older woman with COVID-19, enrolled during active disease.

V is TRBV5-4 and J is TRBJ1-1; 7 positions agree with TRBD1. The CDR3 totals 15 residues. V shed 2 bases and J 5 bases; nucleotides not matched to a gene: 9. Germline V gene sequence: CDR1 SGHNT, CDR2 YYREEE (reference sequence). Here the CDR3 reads CASSFMTGRGTEAFF. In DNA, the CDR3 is TGTGCCAGCAGCTTTATGACAGGGCGAGGAACTGAAGCTTTCTTT.

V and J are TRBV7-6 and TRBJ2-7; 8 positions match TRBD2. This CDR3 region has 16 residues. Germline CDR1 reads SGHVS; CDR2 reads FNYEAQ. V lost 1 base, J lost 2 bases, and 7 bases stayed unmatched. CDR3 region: CASSLVPGGSTYEQYF. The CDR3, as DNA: TGTGCCAGCAGCTTAGTCCCGGGGGGGTCGACCTACGAGCAGTACTTC.

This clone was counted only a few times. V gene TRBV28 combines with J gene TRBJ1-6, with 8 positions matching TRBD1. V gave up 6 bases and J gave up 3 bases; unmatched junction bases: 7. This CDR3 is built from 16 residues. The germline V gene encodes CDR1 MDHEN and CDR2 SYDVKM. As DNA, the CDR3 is TGTGCCAGCAGCTATTCGACAGGGGACTATAATTCACCCCTCCACTTT. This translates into CASSYSTGDYNSPLHF.

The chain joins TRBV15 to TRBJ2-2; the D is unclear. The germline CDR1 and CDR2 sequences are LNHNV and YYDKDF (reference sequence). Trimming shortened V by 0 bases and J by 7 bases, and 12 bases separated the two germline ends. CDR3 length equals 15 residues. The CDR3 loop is CATSRDQQIGGELFF. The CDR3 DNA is TGTGCCACCAGCAGAGATCAACAGATCGGCGGGGAGCTGTTTTTT.

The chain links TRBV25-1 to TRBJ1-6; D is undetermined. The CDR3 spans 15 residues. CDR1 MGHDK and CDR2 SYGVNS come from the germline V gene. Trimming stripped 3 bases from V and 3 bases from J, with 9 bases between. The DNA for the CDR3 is TGTGCCAGCAGTGATAATCGGGGCTATAATTCACCCCTCCACTTT. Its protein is CASSDNRGYNSPLHF.

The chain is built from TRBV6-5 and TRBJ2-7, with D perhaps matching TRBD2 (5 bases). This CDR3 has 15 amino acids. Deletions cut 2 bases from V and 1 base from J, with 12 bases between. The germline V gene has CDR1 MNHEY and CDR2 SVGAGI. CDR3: CASSYQRTGSYEQYF. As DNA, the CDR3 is TGTGCCAGCAGTTACCAGCGGACCGGGTCCTACGAGCAGTACTTC.

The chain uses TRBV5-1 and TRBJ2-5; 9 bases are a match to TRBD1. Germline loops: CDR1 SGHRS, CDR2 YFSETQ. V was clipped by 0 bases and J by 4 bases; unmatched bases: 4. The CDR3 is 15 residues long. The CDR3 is CASSLGTGVGETQYF. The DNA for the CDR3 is TGCGCCAGCAGCTTGGGGACAGGGGTAGGAGAGACCCAGTACTTC. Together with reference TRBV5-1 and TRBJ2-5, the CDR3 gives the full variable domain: KAGVTQTPRYLIKTRGQQVTLSCSPISGHRSVSWYQQTPGQGLQFLFEYFSETQRNKGNFPGRFSGRQFSNSRSEMNVSTLELGDSALYLCASSLGTGVGETQYFGPGTRLLVL.

In DNA form, the CDR3 reads TGTGCCAGCTCACCCAACGGACAGGTCCACTGGGAACCCCAGCATTTT. Its protein product is CASSPNGQVHWEPQHF. The chain couples TRBV18 to TRBJ1-5; TRBD1 aligns across 7 bases. CDR1 and CDR2 from the germline V gene are KGHSH and LQKENI. V was clipped by 3 bases and J by 10 bases; unmatched bases: 15. This CDR3 is 16 amino acids long.

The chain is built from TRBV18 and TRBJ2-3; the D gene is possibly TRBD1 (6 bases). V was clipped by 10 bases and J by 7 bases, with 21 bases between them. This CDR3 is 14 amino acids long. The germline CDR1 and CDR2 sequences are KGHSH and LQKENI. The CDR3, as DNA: TGTGCCACCCTCGTTGGGGGCGTCGTAAATACGCAGTATTTT. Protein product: CATLVGGVVNTQYF.

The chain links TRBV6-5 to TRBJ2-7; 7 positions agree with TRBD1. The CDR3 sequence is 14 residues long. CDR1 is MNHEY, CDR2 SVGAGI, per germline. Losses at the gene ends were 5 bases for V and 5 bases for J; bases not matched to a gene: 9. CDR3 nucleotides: TGTGCCAGCAGTATACAGGGGTCAGGAAACGAGCAGTACTTC. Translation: CASSIQGSGNEQYF.

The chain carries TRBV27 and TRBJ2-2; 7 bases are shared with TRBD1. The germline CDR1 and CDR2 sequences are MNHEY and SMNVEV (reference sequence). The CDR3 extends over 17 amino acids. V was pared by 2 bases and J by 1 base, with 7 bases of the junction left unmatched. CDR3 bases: TGTGCCAGCAGTTTAATAGGGACAGCCCAGAACACCGGGGAGCTGTTTTTT. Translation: CASSLIGTAQNTGELFF.

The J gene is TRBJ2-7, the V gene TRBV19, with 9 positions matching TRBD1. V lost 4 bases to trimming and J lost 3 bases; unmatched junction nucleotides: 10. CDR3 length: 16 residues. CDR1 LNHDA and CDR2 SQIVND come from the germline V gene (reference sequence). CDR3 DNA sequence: TGTGCCAGTAGTACCTCCGGGACAGGGTATATCTACGAGCAGTACTTC. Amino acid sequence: CASSTSGTGYIYEQYF.

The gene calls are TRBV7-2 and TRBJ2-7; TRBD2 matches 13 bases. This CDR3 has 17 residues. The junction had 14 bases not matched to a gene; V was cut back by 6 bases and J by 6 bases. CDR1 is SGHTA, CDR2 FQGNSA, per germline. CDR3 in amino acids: CASSPLRTSGRPREQYF. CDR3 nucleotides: TGTGCCAGCAGTCCGTTACGGACTAGCGGGAGACCTCGCGAGCAGTACTTC.

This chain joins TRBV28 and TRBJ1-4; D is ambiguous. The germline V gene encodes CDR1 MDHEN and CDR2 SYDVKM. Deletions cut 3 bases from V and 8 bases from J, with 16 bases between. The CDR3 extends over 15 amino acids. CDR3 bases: TGTGCCAGCAGTTTTTTAGGAGTCCTGCGGGAAAAACTGTTTTTT. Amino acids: CASSFLGVLREKLFF.

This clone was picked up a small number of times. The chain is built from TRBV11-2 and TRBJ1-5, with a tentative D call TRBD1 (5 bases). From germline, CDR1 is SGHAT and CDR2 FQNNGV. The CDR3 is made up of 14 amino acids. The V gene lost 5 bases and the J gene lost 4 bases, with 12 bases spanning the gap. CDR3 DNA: TGTGCCAGCAGCCGCTCGGGGGGAAATCAGCCCCAGCATTTT. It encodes CASSRSGGNQPQHF.

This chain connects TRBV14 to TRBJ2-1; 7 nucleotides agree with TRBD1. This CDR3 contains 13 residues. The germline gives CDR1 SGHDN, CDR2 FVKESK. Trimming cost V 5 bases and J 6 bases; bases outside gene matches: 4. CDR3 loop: CASSNYRGNEQFF. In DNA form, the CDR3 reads TGTGCCAGCAGCAACTACAGGGGCAATGAGCAGTTCTTC.

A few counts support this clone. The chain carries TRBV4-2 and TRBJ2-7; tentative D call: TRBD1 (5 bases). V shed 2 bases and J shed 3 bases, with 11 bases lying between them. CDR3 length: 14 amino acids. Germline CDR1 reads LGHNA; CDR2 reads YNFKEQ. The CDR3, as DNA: TGTGCCAGCAGCCAAAATGGGGCGTACTACGAGCAGTACTTC. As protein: CASSQNGAYYEQYF.

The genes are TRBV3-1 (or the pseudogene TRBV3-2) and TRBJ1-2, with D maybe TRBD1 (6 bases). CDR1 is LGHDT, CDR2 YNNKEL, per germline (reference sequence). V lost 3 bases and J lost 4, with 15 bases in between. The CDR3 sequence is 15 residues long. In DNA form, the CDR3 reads TGTGCCAGCAGCCATCCCGCGGACAGAGCCTATGGCTACACCTTC. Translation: CASSHPADRAYGYTF.

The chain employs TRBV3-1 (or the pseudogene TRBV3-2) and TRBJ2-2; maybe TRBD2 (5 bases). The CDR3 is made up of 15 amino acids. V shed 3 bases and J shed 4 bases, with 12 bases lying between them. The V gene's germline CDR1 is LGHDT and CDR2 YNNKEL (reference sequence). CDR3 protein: CASSHRRWSTGELFF. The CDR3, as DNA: TGTGCCAGCAGCCACCGGAGGTGGAGCACCGGGGAGCTGTTTTTT.

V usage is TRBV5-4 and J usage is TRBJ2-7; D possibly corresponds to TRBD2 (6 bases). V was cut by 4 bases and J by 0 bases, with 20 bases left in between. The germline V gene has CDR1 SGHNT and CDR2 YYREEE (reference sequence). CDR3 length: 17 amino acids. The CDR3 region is CASSAVRGGTLSYEQYF. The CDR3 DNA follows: TGTGCCAGCAGCGCGGTTAGGGGCGGGACCCTCTCCTACGAGCAGTACTTC. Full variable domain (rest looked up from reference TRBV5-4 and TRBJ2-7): ETGVTQSPTHLIKTRGQQVTLRCSSQSGHNTVSWYQQALGQGPQFIFQYYREEENGRGNFPPRFSGLQFPNYSSELNVNALELDDSALYLCASSAVRGGTLSYEQYFGPGTRLTVT.

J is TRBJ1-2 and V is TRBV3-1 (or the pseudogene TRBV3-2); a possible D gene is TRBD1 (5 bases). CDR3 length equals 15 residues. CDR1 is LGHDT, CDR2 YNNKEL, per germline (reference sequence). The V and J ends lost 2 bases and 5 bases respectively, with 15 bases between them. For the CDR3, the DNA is TGTGCCAGCAGCCAACGGACATTATTCCGATATGGCTACACCTTC. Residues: CASSQRTLFRYGYTF.

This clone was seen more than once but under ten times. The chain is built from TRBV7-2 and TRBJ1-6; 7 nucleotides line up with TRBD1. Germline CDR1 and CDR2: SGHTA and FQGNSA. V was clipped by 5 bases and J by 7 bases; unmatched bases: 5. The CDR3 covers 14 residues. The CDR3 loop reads CASSVYRGNSPLHF. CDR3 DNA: TGTGCCAGCAGCGTCTACAGGGGAAATTCACCCCTCCACTTT.

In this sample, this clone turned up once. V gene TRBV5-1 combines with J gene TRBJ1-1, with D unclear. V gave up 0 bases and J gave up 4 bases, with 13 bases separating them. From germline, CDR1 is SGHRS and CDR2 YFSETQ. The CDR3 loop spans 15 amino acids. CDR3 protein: CASSLGSGRGTEAFF. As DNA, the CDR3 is TGCGCCAGCAGCTTGGGGTCAGGTCGTGGCACTGAAGCTTTCTTT.

The CDR3 loop reads CASSLGGVTEAFF. The CDR3 nucleotides read TGTGCCAGCAGCTTAGGGGGGGTCACTGAAGCTTTCTTT. J is TRBJ1-1 and V is TRBV11-2, with D possibly being TRBD1 (5 bases). Germline CDR1 is SGHAT and CDR2 is FQNNGV. The V end was cut by 1 base, the J end by 4 bases, with 7 bases between. The CDR3 covers 13 residues.

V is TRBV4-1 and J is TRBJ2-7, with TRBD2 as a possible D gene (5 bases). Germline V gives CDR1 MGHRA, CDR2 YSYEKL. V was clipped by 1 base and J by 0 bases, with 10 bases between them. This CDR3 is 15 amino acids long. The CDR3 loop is CASSQGTFSSYEQYF. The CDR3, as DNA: TGCGCCAGCAGCCAAGGGACTTTCAGCTCCTACGAGCAGTACTTC.

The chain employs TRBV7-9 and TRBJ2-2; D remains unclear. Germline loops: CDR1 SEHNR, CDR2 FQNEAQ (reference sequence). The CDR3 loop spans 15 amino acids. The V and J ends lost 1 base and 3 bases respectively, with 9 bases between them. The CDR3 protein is CASSLGAIDTGELFF. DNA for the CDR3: TGTGCCAGCAGCTTAGGTGCGATCGACACCGGGGAGCTGTTTTTT.

CDR3 protein: CASGAGELGYEQYF. The CDR3 DNA follows: TGTGCCAGCGGGGCGGGGGAGCTGGGCTACGAGCAGTACTTC. The chain is built from TRBV28 and TRBJ2-7; 7 bases map to TRBD2. The CDR3 runs 14 residues. The germline CDR1 and CDR2 sequences are MDHEN and SYDVKM. The ends lost 8 bases at V and 3 bases at J; junction bases unmatched: 10.

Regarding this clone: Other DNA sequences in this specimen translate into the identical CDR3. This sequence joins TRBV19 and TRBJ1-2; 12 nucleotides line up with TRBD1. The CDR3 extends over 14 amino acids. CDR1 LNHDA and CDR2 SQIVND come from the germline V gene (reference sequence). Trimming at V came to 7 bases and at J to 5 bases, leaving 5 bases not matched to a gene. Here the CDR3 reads CASMGQGAGYGYTF. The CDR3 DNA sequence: TGTGCCAGTATGGGACAGGGGGCTGGTTATGGCTACACCTTC.

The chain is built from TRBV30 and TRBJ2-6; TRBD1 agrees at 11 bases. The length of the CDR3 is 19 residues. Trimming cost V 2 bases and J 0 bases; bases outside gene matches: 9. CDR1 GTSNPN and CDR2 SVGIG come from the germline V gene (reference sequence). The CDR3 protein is CAWSRDRGFLSSGANVLTF. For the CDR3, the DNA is TGTGCCTGGAGTCGGGACAGGGGGTTCCTCAGCTCTGGGGCCAACGTCCTGACTTTC.

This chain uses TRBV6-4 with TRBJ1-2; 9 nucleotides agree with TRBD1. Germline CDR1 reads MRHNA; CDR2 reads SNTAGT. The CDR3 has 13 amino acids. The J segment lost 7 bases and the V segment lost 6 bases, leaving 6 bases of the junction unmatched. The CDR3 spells CASSPQGAGGYTF. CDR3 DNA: TGTGCCAGCAGCCCACAGGGGGCGGGTGGCTACACCTTC.

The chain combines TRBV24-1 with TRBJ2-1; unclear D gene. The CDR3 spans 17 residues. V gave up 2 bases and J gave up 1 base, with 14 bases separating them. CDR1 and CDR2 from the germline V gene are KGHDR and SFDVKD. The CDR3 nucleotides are TGTGCCACCAGTGATTCCTCCTTATCCTTTTCCTACAATGAGCAGTTCTTC. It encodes CATSDSSLSFSYNEQFF.

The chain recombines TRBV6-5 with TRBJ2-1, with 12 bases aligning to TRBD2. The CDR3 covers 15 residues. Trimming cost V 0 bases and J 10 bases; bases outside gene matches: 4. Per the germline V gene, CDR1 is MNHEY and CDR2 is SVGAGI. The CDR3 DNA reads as TGTGCCAGCAGTTACTCAACTAGCGGGAGGCGGGAGCAGTTCTTC. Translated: CASSYSTSGRREQFF.